The 13 T cell receptor beta chains listed next were all sequenced from one sample in a study of blood T cell repertoires in COVID-19 (dated by TCRdb to about 2020). The library was prepared using the immunoSEQ multiplex PCR assay. Held by TCRdb, this immuneACCESS table contains in-frame sequences only and omits some clones. Under half of the omission traces to an unresolved V gene where checked; the cause of the rest is unknown. In this sample the table shows 300,000 to 350,000 clones, 80% to 90% of which occur a single time. The ten biggest clones cover roughly 4.2% of the sample. What was sequenced was PBMCs or T cells enriched from blood (not recorded which). The receptors shown here come from a woman between 35 and 50 years old with acute COVID-19.

The V call is TRBV27, the J call TRBJ2-6; TRBD1 aligns across 7 bases. The CDR3 loop spans 15 amino acids. The germline V gene encodes CDR1 MNHEY and CDR2 SMNVEV (reference sequence). V gave up 6 bases and J gave up 2 bases; unmatched junction bases: 4. The CDR3: CASRPTGAGANVLTF. CDR3 coding DNA: TGTGCCAGCAGACCAACAGGGGCTGGGGCCAACGTCCTGACTTTC.

The chain recombines TRBV6-6 with TRBJ2-2; TRBD2 is a possible D gene (6 bases). There are 15 residues in the CDR3. V was cut by 7 bases and J by 0 bases, with 12 bases left in between. Germline lookup yields CDR1 MNHNY and CDR2 SVGAGI (reference sequence). The CDR3 nucleotides are TGTGCCAGCACCATGGGGGGAACGAACACCGGGGAGCTGTTTTTT. Its protein is CASTMGGTNTGELFF.

The V gene is TRBV28, the J gene TRBJ2-7; D unresolved. Germline V gene sequence: CDR1 MDHEN, CDR2 SYDVKM. V was clipped by 6 bases and J by 2 bases, with 11 bases between them. The CDR3 runs to 13 residues. The CDR3 coding sequence is TGTGCCAGCAGCCCTCCTCCGGCCTACGAGCAGTACTTC. Amino acid sequence: CASSPPPAYEQYF.

This chain connects TRBV14 to TRBJ2-3; maybe TRBD1 (5 bases). This CDR3 region has 15 residues. The V gene's germline CDR1 is SGHDN and CDR2 FVKESK. Deletions cut 0 bases from V and 0 bases from J, with 7 bases between. Written as DNA, the CDR3 is TGTGCCAGCAGCCAAGACCACAGGAGCACAGATACGCAGTATTTT. Protein: CASSQDHRSTDTQYF.

The chain employs TRBV10-2 and TRBJ2-1; 10 positions agree with TRBD2. The germline V gene has CDR1 WSHSY and CDR2 SAAADI. This CDR3 has 15 residues. Trimming at V came to 6 bases and at J to 5 bases, leaving 7 bases not matched to a gene. The CDR3 DNA follows: TGCGCCAGCAGCTTACTAGCGGGGCCAAACAATGAGCAGTTCTTC. It yields the protein CASSLLAGPNNEQFF.

The chain carries TRBV3-1 (or the pseudogene TRBV3-2) and TRBJ1-3; the D is unclear. V dropped 1 base and J dropped 2 bases, with 6 bases sitting between them. The germline V gene has CDR1 LGHDT and CDR2 YNNKEL (reference sequence). This CDR3 region has 14 residues. The CDR3 here is CASSQGEAGNTIYF. CDR3 nucleotides: TGTGCCAGCAGCCAAGGGGAGGCTGGAAACACCATATATTTT.

The rearrangement joins TRBV5-6 to TRBJ1-2; 8 bases are a match to TRBD1. Germline lookup yields CDR1 SGHDT and CDR2 YYEEEE. Trimming cost V 1 base and J 8 bases; bases outside gene matches: 4. The CDR3 covers 13 residues. The CDR3, as DNA: TGTGCCAGCAGCTTGCAGGGGGCGCCCGGCTACACCTTC. Translating it yields CASSLQGAPGYTF.

This rearrangement joins TRBV6-5 to TRBJ2-7, with 8 positions matching TRBD1. Losses at the gene ends were 8 bases for V and 5 bases for J; bases not matched to a gene: 11. CDR1 and CDR2 from the germline V gene are MNHEY and SVGAGI. The length of the CDR3 is 14 residues. The CDR3 loop reads CASRGQGGSDEQYF. The CDR3 DNA reads as TGTGCCAGCCGAGGACAGGGTGGGAGTGACGAGCAGTACTTC.

The chain links TRBV3-1 (or the pseudogene TRBV3-2) to TRBJ2-5; weak D call: TRBD2 (6 bases). From germline, CDR1 is LGHDT and CDR2 YNNKEL (reference sequence). The CDR3 contains 17 residues. The V gene lost 2 bases and the J gene lost 2 bases, with 18 bases spanning the gap. The CDR3 reads CASSQMEAGTIQETQYF. CDR3 sequence (DNA): TGTGCCAGCAGCCAAATGGAGGCGGGAACCATACAAGAGACCCAGTACTTC.

This chain joins TRBV7-2 and TRBJ2-3, with 13 bases aligning to TRBD2. CDR1 is SGHTA, CDR2 FQGNSA, per germline. The CDR3 spans 16 residues. V lost 5 bases, J lost 2 bases, and 4 bases stayed unmatched. This chain's CDR3 is CASSPGLAGYTDTQYF. The CDR3 DNA reads TGTGCCAGCAGCCCGGGACTAGCGGGATACACAGATACGCAGTATTTT.

The chain has TRBV24-1 and TRBJ2-1; the D is unclear. Germline CDR1 KGHDR, CDR2 SFDVKD. This CDR3 is 12 amino acids long. With 5 bases removed from V and 6 bases from J, the gap between germline ends came to 7 bases. Here the CDR3 reads CATSGPVNEQFF. The CDR3 nucleotides read TGTGCCACCAGTGGGCCAGTCAATGAGCAGTTCTTC.

With regard to this clone: Distinct nucleotide sequences in the sample also encode this CDR3. The chain links TRBV6-5 to TRBJ2-3; TRBD2 agrees at 9 bases. The CDR3 length is 13 residues. V shed 8 bases, J shed 1 base, and the junction held 1 base outside the gene matches. Germline V lookup: CDR1 MNHEY, CDR2 SVGAGI. CDR3: CASRTSGTDTQYF. Here the CDR3 DNA reads TGTGCCAGCCGGACTAGCGGCACAGATACGCAGTATTTT.

A single count supports this clone. The V call is TRBV7-3, the J call TRBJ2-7, with TRBD2 matching over 8 bases. The CDR3 covers 15 residues. Looked up from germline, CDR1 is SGHTA and CDR2 is FQGTGA. V gave up 5 bases and J gave up 5 bases; unmatched junction bases: 11. CDR3 loop: CASSPGAGGTHEQYF. In DNA, the CDR3 is TGTGCCAGCAGCCCTGGTGCGGGAGGCACCCACGAGCAGTACTTC.